A single sample is the source of the 21 T cell receptor beta chains below, sequenced in a study of T cells after yellow fever vaccination. In TCRdb, the 5' RACE reads were re-called with MiXCR into one record per CDR3 protein. The sample includes 250,000 to 350,000 distinct CDR3 sequences, around 6.8% seen only once; the top ten take roughly 19%. The sample was PBMCs, taken about 49 days after the first yellow fever vaccination. The receptors originated from a man younger than 35 who received the YFV17D yellow fever vaccine.

This clonotype occurred a few times. This sequence joins TRBV20-1 and TRBJ2-7; TRBD1 or TRBD2 may be the D gene (5 bases each). Germline V gene data show CDR1 as DFQATT and CDR2 as SNEGSKA (reference sequence). This CDR3 region has 14 residues. Trimming removed 2 bases at V and 2 bases at J, with 13 bases between. The CDR3 sequence is CSARYRDAPYEQYF. The CDR3 DNA sequence: TGCAGTGCTAGATACCGGGACGCTCCCTACGAGCAGTACTTC.

This clonotype was found a few times. The CDR3, as DNA: TGTGCCACCAGCAGAGAGGGCAGAGGGTACTACTACGAGCAGTACGTC. Translation: CATSREGRGYYYEQYV. This chain connects TRBV15 to TRBJ2-7, with a possible D match to TRBD2 (5 bases). Germline values: CDR1 LNHNV, CDR2 YYDKDF (reference sequence). CDR3 size: 16 residues. Trimming removed 0 bases from V and 3 bases from J, with 15 bases in between.

This clonotype was recorded only once. A much more abundant neighbour one base away suggests this may be a read error. The V gene is TRBV3-1, the J gene TRBJ1-6; no clear D. The CDR3 is 13 residues long. V was pared by 0 bases and J by 11 bases, with 8 bases between. From germline, CDR1 is LGHDT and CDR2 YNNKEL (reference sequence). DNA of the CDR3: TGTGCCAGCAGCCAAGATCGGAGTCCACCCCTCCACTTT. This translates into CASSQDRSPPLHF.

The genes are TRBV20-1 and TRBJ2-7, with 11 positions matching TRBD1. Germline CDR1 and CDR2: DFQATT and SNEGSKA (reference sequence). The CDR3 contains 14 residues. V lost 5 bases and J lost 3; bases outside the gene matches: 6. The CDR3, as DNA: TGCAGTGCTCTCGCCGGGACAGGGGGCTACGAGCAGTACTTC. Translation gives CSALAGTGGYEQYF.

The chain carries TRBV5-1 and TRBJ2-7, with TRBD1 matching 10 bases. CDR3 length equals 15 residues. In germline, CDR1 is SGHRS, CDR2 YFSETQ. V shed 6 bases and J 6 bases; nucleotides not matched to a gene: 12. The CDR3 sequence is CASTDRDRGGPEQYF. Written as DNA, the CDR3 is TGCGCCAGCACCGATCGGGACAGGGGTGGACCCGAGCAGTACTTC.

In its sample, this clonotype was seen many times. The chain couples TRBV6-1 to TRBJ1-1, with D hard to call. Between the trimmed V and J ends, which lost 6 bases and 4 bases, there was a span of 12 bases. This CDR3 spans 13 amino acids. Germline V gives CDR1 MNHNS, CDR2 SASEGT. Here the CDR3 DNA reads TGTGCCAGCAGCCCTGGCGGGAGCACTGAAGCTTTCTTT. It codes for CASSPGGSTEAFF.

This clonotype was observed a few times. The chain combines TRBV20-1 with TRBJ2-7; 15 bases are a match to TRBD2. There are 17 residues in the CDR3. Trimming cost V 2 bases and J 1 base; bases outside gene matches: 6. Germline lookup yields CDR1 DFQATT and CDR2 SNEGSKA (reference sequence). The CDR3 here is CSARPLGLAGGSYEQYF. DNA for the CDR3: TGCAGTGCTAGACCCCTCGGACTAGCGGGGGGGTCCTACGAGCAGTACTTC.

In its sample, this clonotype was seen once. The rearrangement joins TRBV5-1 to TRBJ1-1; TRBD1 might be the D (5 bases). CDR1 SGHRS and CDR2 YFSETQ come from the germline V gene. V gave up 6 bases and J gave up 0 bases, with 9 bases separating them. This CDR3 spans 13 amino acids. CDR3 region: CASKAGMNTEAFF. Written as DNA, the CDR3 is TGCGCCAGCAAAGCAGGGATGAACACTGAAGCTTTCTTT. Complete variable domain (other parts from reference TRBV5-1 and TRBJ1-1): KAGVTQTPRYLIKTRGQQVTLSCSPISGHRSVSWYQQTPGQGLQFLFEYFSETQRNKGNFPGRFSGRQFSNSRSEMNVSTLELGDSALYLCASKAGMNTEAFFGQGTRLTVV.

The chain links TRBV20-1 to TRBJ2-3; the D gene is possibly TRBD2 (6 bases). Looked up from germline, CDR1 is DFQATT and CDR2 is SNEGSKA (reference sequence). There are 12 residues in the CDR3. V was shortened by 7 bases and J by 5 bases, with 13 bases between the two germline ends. The CDR3, as DNA: TGCAGTGTACGCGGGGCTCAAGATACGCAGTATTTT. Amino acids: CSVRGAQDTQYF.

This clonotype occurred a few times. The chain links TRBV2 to TRBJ2-5, with 9 bases fitting TRBD2. The CDR3 extends over 16 amino acids. Germline V gives CDR1 SNHLY, CDR2 FYNNEI. Trimming removed 2 bases from V and 4 bases from J; junction bases left unmatched: 8. The CDR3: CASSEMSGGQGETQYF. The DNA for the CDR3 is TGTGCCAGCAGTGAAATGAGCGGGGGGCAGGGAGAGACCCAGTACTTC.

This clonotype came up a few times. The chain is built from TRBV7-8 and TRBJ2-7; a weak D match, TRBD1 (7 bases). Trimming removed 5 bases from V and 6 bases from J, with 23 bases in between. The CDR3 runs to 16 residues. Germline CDR1 is SGHVS and CDR2 is FQNEAQ. CDR3 loop: CASSLNRAGGTTEQYV. The CDR3 nucleotides are TGTGCCAGCAGCCTCAATCGGGCAGGGGGGACGACCGAGCAGTACGTC.

This clonotype was observed many times. The gene calls are TRBV6-5 and TRBJ1-4; D is unclear. The CDR3 sequence is 15 residues long. V was shortened by 0 bases and J by 5 bases, with 10 bases between the two germline ends. Germline values: CDR1 MNHEY, CDR2 SVGAGI. As DNA, the CDR3 is TGTGCCAGCAGTTACTCGTCCCACATAAATGAAAAACTGTTTTTT. It specifies CASSYSSHINEKLFF.

This clonotype was observed at least ten times. The J gene is TRBJ2-7, the V gene TRBV5-1, with D possibly being TRBD1 (5 bases). Trimming took off 0 bases at V and 0 bases at J, with 13 bases between the two ends. The CDR3 is 16 residues long. Germline V gene sequence: CDR1 SGHRS, CDR2 YFSETQ. For the CDR3, the DNA is TGCGCCAGCAGCTTGGCCCTCGAACAGGACTCCTACGAGCAGTACGTC. Translation: CASSLALEQDSYEQYV.

The gene calls are TRBV20-1 and TRBJ1-1, with 7 bases that match TRBD1. The CDR3 length is 13 residues. V shed 3 bases and J 4 bases; nucleotides not matched to a gene: 5. CDR1 and CDR2 (germline): DFQATT, SNEGSKA (reference sequence). The CDR3 nucleotides are TGCAGTGCTAGCCTCCAGGGGGGCACTGAAGCTTTCTTT. It is translated as CSASLQGGTEAFF.

This clonotype was detected a few times. The chain carries TRBV7-2 and TRBJ2-2; tentative D call: TRBD2 (5 bases). In germline, CDR1 is SGHTA, CDR2 FQGNSA. This CDR3 is built from 16 residues. V lost 4 bases to trimming and J lost 1 base, with 13 bases between them. The CDR3 is CASSSRAGMNTGELFF. The CDR3 DNA is TGTGCCAGCAGCTCCCGAGCCGGGATGAACACCGGGGAGCTGTTTTTT. The whole variable domain, remainder taken from reference TRBV7-2 and TRBJ2-2, is GAGVSQSPSNKVTEKGKDVELRCDPISGHTALYWYRQSLGQGLEFLIYFQGNSAPDKSGLPSDRFSAERTGGSVSTLTIQRTQQEDSAVYLCASSSRAGMNTGELFFGEGSRLTVL.

V and J are TRBV4-2 and TRBJ1-3; D may be TRBD1 (6 bases). This CDR3 spans 13 amino acids. Trimming took 0 bases from V and 14 from J, leaving 14 bases between them. Germline values: CDR1 LGHNA, CDR2 YNFKEQ. The CDR3 DNA reads TGTGCCAGCAGCCAAGATTTTCTTCGACAGGTATATTTT. Its translation is CASSQDFLRQVYF.

This clonotype was counted at least ten times. The J gene is TRBJ2-2, the V gene TRBV15; D not resolved. This CDR3 spans 15 amino acids. Trimming pared 1 base from V and 0 bases from J, leaving 6 bases between. Germline loops: CDR1 LNHNV, CDR2 YYDKDF (reference sequence). CDR3 in amino acids: CATSRGRANTGELFF. Written as DNA, the CDR3 is TGTGCCACCAGCAGAGGACGGGCGAACACCGGGGAGCTGTTTTTT.

The sample holds many counts of this clonotype. This chain joins TRBV20-1 and TRBJ2-7; possible D gene TRBD2, 7 bases. With 2 bases removed from V and 0 bases from J, the gap between germline ends came to 11 bases. The CDR3 runs to 14 residues. CDR1 is DFQATT and CDR2 is SNEGSKA in the germline V gene (reference sequence). The DNA of the CDR3 is TGCAGTGCTAGAAGGCGGGGGCCCTCCTACGAGCAGTACTTC. This translates into CSARRRGPSYEQYF.

This clonotype was counted a few times. The chain combines TRBV3-1 with TRBJ1-2; no reliable D call. The CDR3 sequence is 17 residues long. CDR1 and CDR2 from the germline V gene are LGHDT and YNNKEL (reference sequence). Trimming took off 1 base at V and 5 bases at J, with 20 bases between the two ends. The CDR3 DNA sequence: TGTGCCAGCAGCCAAGTTGCGAACGGAGGATACGATTATGGCTACACCTTC. It translates to CASSQVANGGYDYGYTF.

This clonotype occurred many times. The chain employs TRBV5-1 and TRBJ1-1; D not resolved. This CDR3 spans 14 amino acids. The V gene lost 0 bases and the J gene lost 1 base, with 7 bases spanning the gap. From germline, CDR1 is SGHRS and CDR2 YFSETQ. This CDR3 reads CASSLDGENTEAFF. The CDR3 DNA reads as TGCGCCAGCAGCTTGGACGGCGAGAACACTGAAGCTTTCTTT.

This sequence joins TRBV11-2 and TRBJ2-1; D is unclear. Germline assignment: CDR1 SGHAT and CDR2 FQNNGV. CDR3 length equals 12 residues. Trimming left V 5 bases short and J 7 bases short, with 9 bases between. The CDR3 coding sequence is TGTGCCAGCAGCCCTCGGACGAATGAGCAGTTCTTC. This gives the protein CASSPRTNEQFF.